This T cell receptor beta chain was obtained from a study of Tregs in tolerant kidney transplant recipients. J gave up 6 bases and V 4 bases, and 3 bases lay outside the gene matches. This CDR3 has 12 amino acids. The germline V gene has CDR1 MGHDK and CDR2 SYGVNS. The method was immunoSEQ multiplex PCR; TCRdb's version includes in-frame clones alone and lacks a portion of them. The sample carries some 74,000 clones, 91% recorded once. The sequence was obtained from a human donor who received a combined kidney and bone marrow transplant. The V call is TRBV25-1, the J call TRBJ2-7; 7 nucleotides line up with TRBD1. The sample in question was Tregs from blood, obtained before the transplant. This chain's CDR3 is CASSGTGIEQYF. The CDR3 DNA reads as TGTGCCAGCAGTGGGACAGGTATCGAGCAGTACTTC.